These T cell receptor beta chains were read from a single sample in a study of T-cell reconstitution after alpha-beta-depleted transplantation in children. TCRdb re-called the PCR reads through MiXCR, storing one row per CDR3 protein. The sample consists of around 130,000 distinct CDR3 sequences, 9.5% to 10% of them appearing once. Sequencing used PBMCs, mostly from graft donor cells, obtained 180 days after TCRalphabeta/CD19-depleted stem cell transplant. The receptors come from a girl under three years old who had a stem cell transplant for combined immunodeficiency, so the T cells may come from the graft donor. Both conserved end residues are part of each CDR3. Fields, in order: D gene, V gene, CDR3 length, J gene, clone size, CDR3 DNA, CDR3 protein. The D gene is left open where the match is weak. Not all rows give a size; the values are once, few, many and, for expanded clones, a class.

>.|TRBV3-1|18|TRBJ2-2|.
TGTGCCAGCAGCCAAGATTCGGGGGAGTATAGCGACGCCGGGGAGCTGTTTTTT
CASSQDSGEYSDAGELFF
>TRBD2|TRBV7-2|17|TRBJ2-3|few
TGTGCCAGCAGCCCCCACCGGGGAGGGCCGTGGACAGATACGCAGTATTTT
CASSPHRGGPWTDTQYF
>.|TRBV3-1|14|TRBJ2-5|few
TGTGCCAGCAGCCAACGCGCCCGTCAAGAGACCCAGTACTTC
CASSQRARQETQYF
>TRBD1|TRBV6-5|16|TRBJ1-6|.
TGTGCCAGCAGTTACGACAGGGCATATACCCTTTCACCCCTCCACTTT
CASSYDRAYTLSPLHF
>TRBD1|TRBV24-1|16|TRBJ2-3|.
TGTGCCACCAGTGACCCAGGGGGCGCGGGCACAGATACGCAGTATTTT
CATSDPGGAGTDTQYF
>TRBD1|TRBV20-1|13|TRBJ2-5|.
TGCAGTAAAATGACAGGGGGGGGTGAGACCCAGTACTTC
CSKMTGGGETQYF
>.|TRBV4-3|19|TRBJ2-1|few
TGCGCCAGCAGCCAAGAGACCGGGGCCATCGATTTTTCCTACAATGAGCAGTTCTTC
CASSQETGAIDFSYNEQFF
>.|TRBV6-6|12|TRBJ1-5|.
TGTGCCACCAGGGGTAGCAATCAGCCCCAGCATTTT
CATRGSNQPQHF
>.|TRBV20-1|16|TRBJ2-3|.
TGCAGTGCTAGAGATCTCCTTAAACACTCCACAGATACGCAGTATTTT
CSARDLLKHSTDTQYF
>TRBD2|TRBV7-9|16|TRBJ2-2|many
TGTGCCAGCAGCTTGACCGGGACTACTAACACCGGGGAGCTGTTTTTT
CASSLTGTTNTGELFF
>TRBD1|TRBV28|15|TRBJ2-2|few
TGTGCCAGCAGTAGCTCCGGGACAGAGACCGGGGAGCTGTTTTTT
CASSSSGTETGELFF
>TRBD1|TRBV20-1|14|TRBJ2-7|.
TGCAGTGCTAGAGGACAGGGGATCTCCTACGAGCAGTACTTC
CSARGQGISYEQYF
>TRBD1|TRBV7-6|15|TRBJ1-1|few
TGTGCCAGCAGCTTAGAGACAGGGGCGAACACTGAAGCTTTCTTT
CASSLETGANTEAFF
>TRBD2|TRBV20-1|18|TRBJ2-1|many
TGCAGTGCTAGAGATCCTGGTAGCGGGAGGGAAACCTACAATGAGCAGTTCTTC
CSARDPGSGRETYNEQFF
>TRBD2|TRBV12-3/TRBV12-4|16|TRBJ2-2|few
TGTGCCAGCAACTCCGGCAGCGGGAGAGCGGTCGGGGAGCTGTTTTTT
CASNSGSGRAVGELFF
>TRBD1|TRBV14|19|TRBJ2-3|few
TGTGCCAGCAGCCCAGGTCGAAGCGGAGGGACAGGGCGCACAGATACGCAGTATTTT
CASSPGRSGGTGRTDTQYF
>TRBD2|TRBV27|18|TRBJ2-2|few
TGTGCCAGCAGTCTTATCCCGGGACTAGCGGGAGCCAACGGGGAGCTGTTTTTT
CASSLIPGLAGANGELFF
>.|TRBV28|11|TRBJ2-7|many
TGTGCCAGCAGTTTCATCGGCACCGAGTACTTC
CASSFIGTEYF
>.|TRBV5-1|14|TRBJ2-2|many
TGCGCCAGCAGCTTTGGGGACGGCACCGGGGAGCTGTTTTTT
CASSFGDGTGELFF
>.|TRBV5-5|14|TRBJ2-3|few
TGTGCCAGCAGCATTGGGCCGCGCACAGATACGCAGTATTTT
CASSIGPRTDTQYF
>.|TRBV12-3/TRBV12-4|14|TRBJ2-1|few
TGTGCCAGCAGTACAAGGGGGGGGTACAATGAGCAGTTCTTC
CASSTRGGYNEQFF
>TRBD1|TRBV20-1|12|TRBJ2-7|.
TGCAGTGCTGGACAGGGCTCCTACGAGCAGTACTTC
CSAGQGSYEQYF
>TRBD1|TRBV5-6|16|TRBJ2-5|few
TGTGCCAGCAGCTTCCACGACAGGGGGCGGCAAGAGACCCAGTACTTC
CASSFHDRGRQETQYF
>TRBD2|TRBV18|14|TRBJ2-1|few
TGTGCCAGCTCAGGGCTAGCGGGGGCGCCTAAGCAGTTCTTC
CASSGLAGAPKQFF
>TRBD2|TRBV10-3|14|TRBJ2-5|.
TGTGCCATCAGTCTTTTGGGGGAGGGGGAGACCCAGTACTTC
CAISLLGEGETQYF
>TRBD2|TRBV29-1|19|TRBJ2-1|.
TGCAGCGTTGAAGGAGGACTAGCGGGGGGGATGAGCTCCTACAATGAGCAGTTCTTC
CSVEGGLAGGMSSYNEQFF
>.|TRBV18|14|TRBJ1-2|.
TGTGCCAGCTCACCCCAGCGAGAAAACTATGGCTACACCTTC
CASSPQRENYGYTF
>.|TRBV29-1|12|TRBJ2-7|many
TGCAGCGTCTCAACAAACCTCTACGAGCAGTACTTC
CSVSTNLYEQYF